This T cell receptor (beta chain) was sequenced in a study of CXCR3-negative and CXCR3-positive naive CD8 T cells. Study conclusions and caveats: Partly lower CXCR3 expression followed cryopreservation, and most assays relied on fresh PBMCs. Whereas both naive subsets had comparably high diversity, memory CD8+ cells had much lower diversity. For the naive subsets, surface CD5 was similar, and TCR strength was inferred from TRB CDR3 properties. TRB CDR3 hydrophobicity was greater in CXCR3-positive naive cells than in CXCR3-negative naive cells.

The CDR3 contains 14 residues. The germline V gene encodes CDR1 SGHVS and CDR2 FQNEAQ. The authors made the TRB cDNA libraries by 5' RACE using UMI labels. From its re-call of the 5' RACE reads, TCRdb lists each CDR3 protein once, without DNA. This specimen shows roughly 93,000 distinct CDR3 sequences; the ten leading clones hold about 1%. In the case of this clonotype: Its antigen is unknown.

Each CD8+ T cell subset was sorted in triplicate, hundreds of thousands of cells each. This chain links TRBV7-8 with TRBJ2-3. This receptor was obtained from a human donor in good health. Some clones in this sample may be carry-over from other donors' samples. The sample comprised naive CXCR3+ CD8+ T cells from blood. Subset indicated: CD45RO-CCR7+CD27+CD95- naive CD8+ T cells expressing CXCR3 (TNR3+). The CDR3 here is CASSPKFGSDTQYF.